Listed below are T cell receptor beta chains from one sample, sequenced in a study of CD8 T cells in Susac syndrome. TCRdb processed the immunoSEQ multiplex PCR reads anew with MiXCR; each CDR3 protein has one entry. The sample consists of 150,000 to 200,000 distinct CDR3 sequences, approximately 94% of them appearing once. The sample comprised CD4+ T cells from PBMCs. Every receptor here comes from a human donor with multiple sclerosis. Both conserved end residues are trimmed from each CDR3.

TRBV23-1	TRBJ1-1	ASKTTGRWDTEAF
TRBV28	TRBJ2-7	ASSPGSGLVGEQY
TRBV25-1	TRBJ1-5	ASSEGGSQH
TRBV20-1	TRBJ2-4	SARVPREHIQY
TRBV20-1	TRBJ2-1	SARDSGRAYNEQF
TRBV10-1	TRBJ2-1	ASSEPGGNYNEQF
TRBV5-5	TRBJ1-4	ASSSLDSTNEKLF
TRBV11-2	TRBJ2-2	ASSSGGLNGELF
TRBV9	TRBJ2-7	ASSVTAGGHEQY
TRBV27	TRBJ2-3	ASSSWGQVTDTQY
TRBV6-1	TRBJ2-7	ASSASAGVAYEQY
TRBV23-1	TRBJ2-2	ASNVGTGGLRSTNTGELF
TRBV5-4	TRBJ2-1	ASSSPTAGPIYNEQF
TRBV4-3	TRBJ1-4	ASSERQGTNEKLF
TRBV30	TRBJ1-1	AWSDRGRAF
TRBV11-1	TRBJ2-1	ASSYRQSSYNEQF
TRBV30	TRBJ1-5	AWSQLSGQPQH
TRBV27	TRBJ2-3	ASAPADRPWDTQY
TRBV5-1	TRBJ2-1	ASSSSGGEGNEQF
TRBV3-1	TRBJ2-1	ASSRLLDRNEQF
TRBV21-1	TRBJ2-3	ASSKLHRDSTQY
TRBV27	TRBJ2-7	ASRPPGRGYEQY
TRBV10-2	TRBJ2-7	ASRDINSYEQY